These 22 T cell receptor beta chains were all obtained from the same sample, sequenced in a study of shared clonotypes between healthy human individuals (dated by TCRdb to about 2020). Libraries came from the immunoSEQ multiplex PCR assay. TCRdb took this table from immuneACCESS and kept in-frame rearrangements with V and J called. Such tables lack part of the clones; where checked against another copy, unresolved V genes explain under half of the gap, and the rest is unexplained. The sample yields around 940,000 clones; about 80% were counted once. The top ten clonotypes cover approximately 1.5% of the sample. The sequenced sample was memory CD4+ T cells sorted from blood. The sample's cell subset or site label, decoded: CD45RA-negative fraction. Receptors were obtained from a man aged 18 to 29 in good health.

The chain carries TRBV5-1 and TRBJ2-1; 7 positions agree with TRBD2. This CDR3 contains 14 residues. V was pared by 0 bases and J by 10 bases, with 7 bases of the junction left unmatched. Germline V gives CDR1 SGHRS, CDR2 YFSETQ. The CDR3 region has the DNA TGCGCCAGCAGCTTGGGGACCCTGCGGGAGGAGCAGTTCTTC. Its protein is CASSLGTLREEQFF.

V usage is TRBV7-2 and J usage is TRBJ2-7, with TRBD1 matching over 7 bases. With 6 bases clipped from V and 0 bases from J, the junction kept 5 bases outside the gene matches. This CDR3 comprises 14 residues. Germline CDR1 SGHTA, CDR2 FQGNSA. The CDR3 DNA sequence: TGTGCCAGCAGGGCCGGGACAGACTCCTACGAGCAGTACTTC. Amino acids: CASRAGTDSYEQYF.

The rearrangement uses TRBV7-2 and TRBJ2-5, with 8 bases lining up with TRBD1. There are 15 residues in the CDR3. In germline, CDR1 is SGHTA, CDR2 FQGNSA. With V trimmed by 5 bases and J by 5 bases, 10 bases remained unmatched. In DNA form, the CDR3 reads TGTGCCAGCAGCCATGGACAGGGTGCCCAGGAGACCCAGTACTTC. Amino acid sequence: CASSHGQGAQETQYF.

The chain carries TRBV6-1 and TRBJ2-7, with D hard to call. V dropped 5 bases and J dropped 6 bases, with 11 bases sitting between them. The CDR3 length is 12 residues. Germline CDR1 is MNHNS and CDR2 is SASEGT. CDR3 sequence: CASSPPTSEQYF. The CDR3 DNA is TGTGCCAGCAGTCCCCCGACCTCCGAGCAGTACTTC.

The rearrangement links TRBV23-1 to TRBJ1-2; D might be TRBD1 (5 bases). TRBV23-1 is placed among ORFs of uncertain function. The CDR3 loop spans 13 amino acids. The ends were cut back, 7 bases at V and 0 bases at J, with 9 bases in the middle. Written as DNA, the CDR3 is TGCGCCAGCATTGGGACCGCTAACTATGGCTACACCTTC. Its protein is CASIGTANYGYTF.

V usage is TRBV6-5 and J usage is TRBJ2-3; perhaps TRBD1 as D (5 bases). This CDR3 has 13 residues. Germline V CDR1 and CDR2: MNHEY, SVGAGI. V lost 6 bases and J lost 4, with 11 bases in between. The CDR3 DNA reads TGTGCCAGCAGCCCCAGGGAAGCAGATACGCAGTATTTT. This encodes CASSPREADTQYF.

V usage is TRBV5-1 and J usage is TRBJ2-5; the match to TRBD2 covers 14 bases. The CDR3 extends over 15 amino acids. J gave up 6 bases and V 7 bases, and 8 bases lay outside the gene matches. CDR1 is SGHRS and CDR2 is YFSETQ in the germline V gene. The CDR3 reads CASDQTSGRVKTQYF. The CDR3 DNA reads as TGCGCCAGCGATCAGACTAGCGGGAGGGTAAAGACCCAGTACTTC.

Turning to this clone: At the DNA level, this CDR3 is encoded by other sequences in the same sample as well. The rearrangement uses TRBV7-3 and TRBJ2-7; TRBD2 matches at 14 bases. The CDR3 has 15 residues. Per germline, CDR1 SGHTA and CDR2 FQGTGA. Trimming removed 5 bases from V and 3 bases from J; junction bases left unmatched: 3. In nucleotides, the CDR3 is TGTGCCAGCAGCCCGGGGACTAGCGGGGGCTACGAGCAGTACTTC. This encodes CASSPGTSGGYEQYF.

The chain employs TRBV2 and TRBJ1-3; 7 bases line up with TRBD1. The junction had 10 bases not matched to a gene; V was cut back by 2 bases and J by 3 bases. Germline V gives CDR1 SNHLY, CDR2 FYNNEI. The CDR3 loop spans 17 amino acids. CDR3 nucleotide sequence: TGTGCCAGCAGTGAACGCTCGACAGGGAGTGTTGGAAACACCATATATTTT. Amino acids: CASSERSTGSVGNTIYF.

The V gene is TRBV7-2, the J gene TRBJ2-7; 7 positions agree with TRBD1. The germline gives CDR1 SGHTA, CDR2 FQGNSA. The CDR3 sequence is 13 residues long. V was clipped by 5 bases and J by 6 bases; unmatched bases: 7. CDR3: CASSPQTGREQYF. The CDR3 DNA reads TGTGCCAGCAGCCCCCAGACAGGGCGCGAGCAGTACTTC.

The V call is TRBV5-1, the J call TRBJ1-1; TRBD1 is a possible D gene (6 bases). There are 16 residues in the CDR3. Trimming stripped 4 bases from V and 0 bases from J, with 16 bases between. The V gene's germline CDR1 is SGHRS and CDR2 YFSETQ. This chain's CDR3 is CASSRGDSPLNTEAFF. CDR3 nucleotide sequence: TGCGCCAGCAGCAGGGGGGACTCGCCTTTGAACACTGAAGCTTTCTTT.

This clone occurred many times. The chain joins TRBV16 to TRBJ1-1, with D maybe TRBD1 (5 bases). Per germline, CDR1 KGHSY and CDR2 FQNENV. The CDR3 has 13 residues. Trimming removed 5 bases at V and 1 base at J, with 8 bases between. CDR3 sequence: CASSKTENTEAFF. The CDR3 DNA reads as TGTGCCAGCAGCAAGACAGAGAACACTGAAGCTTTCTTT.

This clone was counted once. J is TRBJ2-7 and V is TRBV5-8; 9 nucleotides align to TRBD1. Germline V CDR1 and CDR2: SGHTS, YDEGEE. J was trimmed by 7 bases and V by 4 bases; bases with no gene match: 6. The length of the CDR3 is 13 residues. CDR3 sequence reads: CASSMGQGGEQYF. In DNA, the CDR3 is TGTGCCAGCAGCATGGGACAGGGTGGGGAGCAGTACTTC. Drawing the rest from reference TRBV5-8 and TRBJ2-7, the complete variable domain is EAGVTQSPTHLIKTRGQQATLRCSPISGHTSVYWYQQALGLGLQFLLWYDEGEERNRGNFPPRFSGRQFPNYSSELNVNALELEDSALYLCASSMGQGGEQYFGPGTRLTVT.

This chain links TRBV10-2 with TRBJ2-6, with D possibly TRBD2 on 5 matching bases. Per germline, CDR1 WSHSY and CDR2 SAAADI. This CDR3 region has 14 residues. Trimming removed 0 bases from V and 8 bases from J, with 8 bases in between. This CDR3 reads CASSESGKPNVLTF. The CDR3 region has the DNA TGCGCCAGCAGTGAGTCCGGGAAGCCCAACGTCCTGACTTTC.

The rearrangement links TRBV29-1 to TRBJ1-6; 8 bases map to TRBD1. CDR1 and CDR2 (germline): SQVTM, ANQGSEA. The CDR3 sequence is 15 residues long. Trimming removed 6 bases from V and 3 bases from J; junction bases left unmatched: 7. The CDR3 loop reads CSVRQGMDYNSPLHF. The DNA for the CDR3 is TGCAGCGTGAGACAGGGGATGGACTATAATTCACCCCTCCACTTT.

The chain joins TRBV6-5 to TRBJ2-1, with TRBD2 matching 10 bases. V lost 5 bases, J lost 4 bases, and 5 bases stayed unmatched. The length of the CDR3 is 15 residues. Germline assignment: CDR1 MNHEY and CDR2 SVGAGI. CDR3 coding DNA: TGTGCCAGCAGTGTGACTAGCGGGCCTTACAATGAGCAGTTCTTC. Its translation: CASSVTSGPYNEQFF.

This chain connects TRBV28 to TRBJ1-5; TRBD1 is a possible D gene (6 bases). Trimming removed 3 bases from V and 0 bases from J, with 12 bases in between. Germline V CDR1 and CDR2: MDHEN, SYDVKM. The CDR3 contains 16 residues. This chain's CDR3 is CASSFEGRGSNQPQHF. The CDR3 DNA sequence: TGTGCCAGCAGTTTTGAGGGCAGGGGTAGCAATCAGCCCCAGCATTTT. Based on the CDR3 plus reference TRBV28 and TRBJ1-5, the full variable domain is DVKVTQSSRYLVKRTGEKVFLECVQDMDHENMFWYRQDPGLGLRLIYFSYDVKMKEKGDIPEGYSVSREKKERFSLILESASTNQTSMYLCASSFEGRGSNQPQHFGDGTRLSIL.

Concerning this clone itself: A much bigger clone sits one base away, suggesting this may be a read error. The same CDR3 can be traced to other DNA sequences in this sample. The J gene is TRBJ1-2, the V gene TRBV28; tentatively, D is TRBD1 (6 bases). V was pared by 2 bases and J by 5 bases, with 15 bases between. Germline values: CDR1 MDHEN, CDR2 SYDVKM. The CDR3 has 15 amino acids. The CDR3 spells CASSLQGQGVYGYTF. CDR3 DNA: TGTGCCAGCAGTTTACAGGGACAAGGGGTATATGGCTACACCTTC.

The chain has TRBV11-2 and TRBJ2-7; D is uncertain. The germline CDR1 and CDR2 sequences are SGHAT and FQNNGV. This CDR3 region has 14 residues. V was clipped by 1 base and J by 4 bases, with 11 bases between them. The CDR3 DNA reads TGTGCCAGCAGCTTAGTCCTGGGCCGGTACGAGCAGTACTTC. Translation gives CASSLVLGRYEQYF.

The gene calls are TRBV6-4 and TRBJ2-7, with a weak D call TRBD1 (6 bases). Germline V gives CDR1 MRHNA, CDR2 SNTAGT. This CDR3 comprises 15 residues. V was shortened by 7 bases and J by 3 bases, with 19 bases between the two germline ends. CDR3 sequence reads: CASIPPPGHNYEQYF. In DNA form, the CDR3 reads TGTGCCAGCATTCCTCCTCCGGGACACAACTACGAGCAGTACTTC.

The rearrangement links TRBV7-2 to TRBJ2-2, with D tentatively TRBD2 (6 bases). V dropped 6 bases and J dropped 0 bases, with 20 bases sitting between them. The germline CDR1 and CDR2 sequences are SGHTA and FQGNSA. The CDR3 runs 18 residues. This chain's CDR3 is CASSHSVRGLTNTGELFF. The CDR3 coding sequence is TGTGCCAGCAGTCATAGCGTTCGCGGACTAACGAACACCGGGGAGCTGTTTTTT.

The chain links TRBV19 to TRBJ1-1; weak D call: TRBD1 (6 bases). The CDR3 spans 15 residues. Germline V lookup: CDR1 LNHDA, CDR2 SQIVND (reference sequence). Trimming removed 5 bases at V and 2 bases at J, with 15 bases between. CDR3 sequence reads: CASSPPWTVNTEAFF. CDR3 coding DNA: TGTGCCAGTAGTCCCCCCTGGACAGTAAACACTGAAGCTTTCTTT. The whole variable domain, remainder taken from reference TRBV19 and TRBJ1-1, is DGGITQSPKYLFRKEGQNVTLSCEQNLNHDAMYWYRQDPGQGLRLIYYSQIVNDFQKGDIAEGYSVSREKKESFPLTVTSAQKNPTAFYLCASSPPWTVNTEAFFGQGTRLTVV.